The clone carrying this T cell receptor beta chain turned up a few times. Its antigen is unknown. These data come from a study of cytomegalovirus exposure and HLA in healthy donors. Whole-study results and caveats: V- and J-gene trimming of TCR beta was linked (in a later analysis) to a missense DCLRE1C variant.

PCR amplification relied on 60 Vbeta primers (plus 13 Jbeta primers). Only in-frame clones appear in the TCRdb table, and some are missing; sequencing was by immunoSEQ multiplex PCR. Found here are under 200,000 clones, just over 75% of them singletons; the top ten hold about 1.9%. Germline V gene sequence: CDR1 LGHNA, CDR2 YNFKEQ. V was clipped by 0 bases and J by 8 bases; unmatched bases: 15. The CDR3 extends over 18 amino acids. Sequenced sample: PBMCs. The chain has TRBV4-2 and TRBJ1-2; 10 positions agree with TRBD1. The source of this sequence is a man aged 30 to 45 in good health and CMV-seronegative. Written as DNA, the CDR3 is TGTGCCAGCAGCCAAGAAAGTCGGACAGGGGGTCTTAGGAGCGGCTACACCTTC. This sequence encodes CASSQESRTGGLRSGYTF.